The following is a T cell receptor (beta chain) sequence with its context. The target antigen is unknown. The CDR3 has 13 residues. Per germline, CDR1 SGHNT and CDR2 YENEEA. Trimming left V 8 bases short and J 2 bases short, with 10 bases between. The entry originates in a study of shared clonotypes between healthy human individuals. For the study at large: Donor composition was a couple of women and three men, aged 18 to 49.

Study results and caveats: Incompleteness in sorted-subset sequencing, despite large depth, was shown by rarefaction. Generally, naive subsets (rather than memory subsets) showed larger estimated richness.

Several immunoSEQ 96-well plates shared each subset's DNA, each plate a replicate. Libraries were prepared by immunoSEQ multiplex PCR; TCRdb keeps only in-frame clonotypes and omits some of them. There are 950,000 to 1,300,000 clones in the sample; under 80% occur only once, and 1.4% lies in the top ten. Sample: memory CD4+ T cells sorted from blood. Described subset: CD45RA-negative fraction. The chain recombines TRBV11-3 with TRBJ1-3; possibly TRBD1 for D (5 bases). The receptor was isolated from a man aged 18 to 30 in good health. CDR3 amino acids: CASAQGAGNTIYF. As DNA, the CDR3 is TGTGCCAGCGCGCAGGGCGCTGGAAACACCATATATTTT.